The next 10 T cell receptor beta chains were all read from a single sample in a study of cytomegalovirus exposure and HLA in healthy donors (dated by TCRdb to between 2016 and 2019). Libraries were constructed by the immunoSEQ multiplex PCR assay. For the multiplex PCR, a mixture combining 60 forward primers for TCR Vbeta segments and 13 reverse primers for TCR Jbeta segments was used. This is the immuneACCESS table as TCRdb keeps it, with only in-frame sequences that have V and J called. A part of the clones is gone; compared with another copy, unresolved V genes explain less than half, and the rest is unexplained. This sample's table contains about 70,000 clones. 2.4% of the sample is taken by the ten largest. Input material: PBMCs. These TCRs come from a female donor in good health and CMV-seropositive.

The CDR3 DNA reads TGTGCCAGTAGTAAGGACAGGGGAGTGTCCTACGAGCAGTACTTC. Encoded protein: CASSKDRGVSYEQYF. J is TRBJ2-7 and V is TRBV19; TRBD1 matches at 9 bases. Germline V CDR1 and CDR2: LNHDA, SQIVND (reference sequence). Trimming removed 4 bases from V and 1 base from J; junction bases left unmatched: 5. The CDR3 has 15 residues.

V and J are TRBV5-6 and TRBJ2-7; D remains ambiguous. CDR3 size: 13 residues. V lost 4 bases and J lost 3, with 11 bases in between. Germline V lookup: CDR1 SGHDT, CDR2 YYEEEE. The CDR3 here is CASSLAANYEQYF. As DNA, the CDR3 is TGTGCCAGCAGCCTGGCAGCGAACTACGAGCAGTACTTC.

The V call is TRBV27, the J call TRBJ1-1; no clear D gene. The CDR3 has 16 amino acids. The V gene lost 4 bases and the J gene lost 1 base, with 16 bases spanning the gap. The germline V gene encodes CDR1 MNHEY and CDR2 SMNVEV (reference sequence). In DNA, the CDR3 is TGTGCCAGCAGTTCCCTGCCGGGGAACGGGAACACTGAAGCTTTCTTT. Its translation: CASSSLPGNGNTEAFF.

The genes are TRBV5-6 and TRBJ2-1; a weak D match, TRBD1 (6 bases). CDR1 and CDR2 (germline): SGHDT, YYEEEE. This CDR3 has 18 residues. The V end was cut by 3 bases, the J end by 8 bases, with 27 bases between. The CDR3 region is CASSYALPRQGSEDEQFF. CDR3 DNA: TGTGCCAGCAGCTACGCTCTCCCCCGGCAGGGGAGCGAAGATGAGCAGTTCTTC.

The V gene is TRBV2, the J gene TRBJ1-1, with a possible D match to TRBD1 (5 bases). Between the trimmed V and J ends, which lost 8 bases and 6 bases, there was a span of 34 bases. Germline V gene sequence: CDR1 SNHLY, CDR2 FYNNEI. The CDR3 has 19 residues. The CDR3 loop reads CASVLWRRANTGLGAEAFF. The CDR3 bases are TGTGCCAGCGTTCTCTGGAGGAGGGCCAACACTGGCCTAGGGGCTGAAGCTTTCTTT.

CDR3 in DNA: TGTGCCTGGAGTACAGACAATAGCAATCAGCCCCAGCATTTT. Translating gives CAWSTDNSNQPQHF. The chain combines TRBV30 with TRBJ1-5; D remains unclear. Per germline, CDR1 GTSNPN and CDR2 SVGIG (reference sequence). Deletions cut 2 bases from V and 0 bases from J, with 8 bases between. The CDR3 loop spans 14 amino acids.

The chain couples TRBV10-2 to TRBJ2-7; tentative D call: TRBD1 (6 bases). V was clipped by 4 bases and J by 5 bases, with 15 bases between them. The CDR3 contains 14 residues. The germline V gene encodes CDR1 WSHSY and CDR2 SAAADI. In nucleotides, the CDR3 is TGCGCCAGCAGTGGGGCAGAGGGGGACCACGAGCAGTACTTC. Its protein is CASSGAEGDHEQYF.

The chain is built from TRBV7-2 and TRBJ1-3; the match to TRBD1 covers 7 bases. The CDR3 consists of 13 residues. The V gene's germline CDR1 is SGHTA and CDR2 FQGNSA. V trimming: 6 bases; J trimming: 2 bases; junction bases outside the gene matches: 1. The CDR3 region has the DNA TGTGCCAGCAGAGACAGGGCTGGAAACACCATATATTTT. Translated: CASRDRAGNTIYF.

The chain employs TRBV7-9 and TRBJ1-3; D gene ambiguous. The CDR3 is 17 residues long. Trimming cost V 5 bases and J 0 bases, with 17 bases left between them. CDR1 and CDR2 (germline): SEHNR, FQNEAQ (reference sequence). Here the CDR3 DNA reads TGTGCCAGCAGCGGTTCGCAGGATAAGCACTCTGGAAACACCATATATTTT. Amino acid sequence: CASSGSQDKHSGNTIYF.

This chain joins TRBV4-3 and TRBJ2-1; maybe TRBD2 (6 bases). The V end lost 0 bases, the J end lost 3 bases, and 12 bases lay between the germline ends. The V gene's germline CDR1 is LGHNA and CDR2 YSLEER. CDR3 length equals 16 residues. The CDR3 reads CASSQELRDNYNEQFF. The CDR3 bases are TGCGCCAGCAGCCAAGAATTGCGGGATAACTACAATGAGCAGTTCTTC.